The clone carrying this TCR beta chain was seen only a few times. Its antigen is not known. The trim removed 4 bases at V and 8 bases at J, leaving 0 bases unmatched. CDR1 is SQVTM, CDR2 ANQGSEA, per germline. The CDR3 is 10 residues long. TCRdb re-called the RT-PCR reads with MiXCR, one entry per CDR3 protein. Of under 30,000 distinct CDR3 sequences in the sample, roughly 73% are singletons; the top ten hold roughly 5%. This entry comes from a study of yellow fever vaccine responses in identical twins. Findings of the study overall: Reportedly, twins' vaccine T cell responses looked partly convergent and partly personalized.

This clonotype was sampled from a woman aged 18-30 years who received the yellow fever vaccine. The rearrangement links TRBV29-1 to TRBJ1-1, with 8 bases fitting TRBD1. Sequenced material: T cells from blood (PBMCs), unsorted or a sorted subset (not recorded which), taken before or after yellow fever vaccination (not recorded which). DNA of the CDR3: TGCAGCGTTGGGACAGGGGAAGCTTTCTTT. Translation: CSVGTGEAFF.